The subject of this entry is one TCR beta chain. Its cognate antigen is unknown. The data derive from a study of cytomegalovirus exposure and HLA in healthy donors. At the level of the study: An earlier analysis identified under 130 million unique TCR beta sequences in about 180 million T cells. Findings and limits, study-wide: Near-uniform donor sequencing depth was presumed by presence/absence analyses. For most subjects, TCR beta sequences were reported to predict HLA-A and HLA-B alleles with accuracy. Cytomegalovirus-associated TCR beta chains were listed, numbering 164.

The CDR3 contains 18 residues. CDR1 and CDR2 from the germline V gene are SGDLS and YYNGEE. A multiplex PCR was run with 60 Vbeta primers and 13 Jbeta primers. The method was immunoSEQ multiplex PCR; TCRdb's version includes in-frame clones alone and lacks a portion of them. The table shows about 150,000 clones, with roughly 80% occurring only once. The rearrangement uses TRBV9 and TRBJ2-5; TRBD2 aligns across 7 bases. The assigned J gene may be wrong: the sequence end matches TRBJ2-7 better. The TCR originated in a man aged 25 to 40 in good health and CMV-seropositive. Sequencing used PBMCs. In DNA, the CDR3 is TGTGCCAGCAGCGCAGACCCACATTCTAGCGGAAGATTCTACGAGCAGTACTTC. This translates into CASSADPHSSGRFYEQYF.